This is a list of T cell receptor beta chains from one sample in a study of blood T cells in healthy people across ages. Each CDR3 protein gets one entry after TCRdb re-called the 5' RACE reads with MiXCR. The sample includes around 1,900,000 distinct CDR3 sequences, about two fifths seen only once; the top ten take 23%. The source material was blood. These receptors were obtained from a human donor in good health. Both conserved end residues are part of each CDR3. The order of the fields is D gene, clone size, J gene, CDR3 length, V gene, CDR3 DNA, CDR3 protein. D genes are given only for firm matches. Some rows have no size entry. The others give once, few or many, or a class for an expanded clone.

d_gene: NA
abundance: few
j_gene: TRBJ2-4
len: 13
v_gene: TRBV7-2
CDR3nt: TGTGCCAGCAGCTTAGCCGGGGGTAACGTTCAGTACTTC
CDR3aa: CASSLAGGNVQYF

d_gene: NA
abundance: NA
j_gene: TRBJ2-5
len: 14
v_gene: TRBV7-6
CDR3nt: TGTGCCAGCAGCTTAGTGTTTGAGGGTGAGACCCAGTACTTC
CDR3aa: CASSLVFEGETQYF

d_gene: TRBD1
abundance: few
j_gene: TRBJ2-1
len: 14
v_gene: TRBV6-2/TRBV6-3
CDR3nt: TGTGCCAGCAGCTCCGGGACAGGGATCGATGAGCAGTTCTTC
CDR3aa: CASSSGTGIDEQFF

d_gene: NA
abundance: NA
j_gene: TRBJ1-3
len: 15
v_gene: TRBV12-3/TRBV12-4
CDR3nt: TGTGCCAGCAGTCCCCCGGGACCGGGAGGAAACACCATATATTTT
CDR3aa: CASSPPGPGGNTIYF

d_gene: NA
abundance: few
j_gene: TRBJ2-3
len: 14
v_gene: TRBV6-5
CDR3nt: TGTGCCAGCAGTTATTATTTGGACGCAGATACGCAGTATTTT
CDR3aa: CASSYYLDADTQYF

d_gene: NA
abundance: NA
j_gene: TRBJ1-1
len: 12
v_gene: TRBV6-6
CDR3nt: TGTGCCAGCACCATCAAGGAGGGTAGAGCTTTCTTT
CDR3aa: CASTIKEGRAFF

d_gene: NA
abundance: few
j_gene: TRBJ2-1
len: 14
v_gene: TRBV6-6
CDR3nt: TGTGCCAGCAGGGATCCGGGTCCTCACAATGAGCAGTTCTTC
CDR3aa: CASRDPGPHNEQFF

d_gene: NA
abundance: few
j_gene: TRBJ2-3
len: 13
v_gene: TRBV29-1
CDR3nt: TGCAGCGTGCGGAGGACCTTCACAGATACGCAGTATTTT
CDR3aa: CSVRRTFTDTQYF

d_gene: NA
abundance: few
j_gene: TRBJ1-2
len: 12
v_gene: TRBV6-1
CDR3nt: TGTGCCATACCACGACTTGTCTATGGCTACACCTTC
CDR3aa: CAIPRLVYGYTF

d_gene: NA
abundance: few
j_gene: TRBJ1-5
len: 15
v_gene: TRBV7-2
CDR3nt: TGTGCCAGCAGCTTAACTCGGGGGCCCAATCAGCCCCAGCATTTT
CDR3aa: CASSLTRGPNQPQHF

d_gene: NA
abundance: NA
j_gene: TRBJ2-3
len: 12
v_gene: TRBV28
CDR3nt: TGTGCCAGCAGTTTTCGGAGGGGCTCGCAGTATTTT
CDR3aa: CASSFRRGSQYF

d_gene: TRBD1
abundance: NA
j_gene: TRBJ1-2
len: 18
v_gene: TRBV11-2
CDR3nt: TGTGCCAGCAGCTTGTTAAGGGGGGGGACAGGGGCTAACTATGGCTACACCTTC
CDR3aa: CASSLLRGGTGANYGYTF

d_gene: NA
abundance: NA
j_gene: TRBJ2-4
len: 13
v_gene: TRBV5-1
CDR3nt: TGCGCCAGCGGGAAGGGGCCCGAGGACATTCAGTACTTC
CDR3aa: CASGKGPEDIQYF

d_gene: TRBD1
abundance: NA
j_gene: TRBJ2-5
len: 16
v_gene: TRBV7-8
CDR3nt: TGTGCCAGCAGCTTATATCCAGGGGGCTTGGAAGAGACCCGGTACTTC
CDR3aa: CASSLYPGGLEETRYF

d_gene: NA
abundance: few
j_gene: TRBJ2-3
len: 12
v_gene: TRBV24-1
CDR3nt: TGTGCCACCAGTGACCTTGCCGGTACGCAGTATTTT
CDR3aa: CATSDLAGTQYF

d_gene: TRBD2
abundance: NA
j_gene: TRBJ2-3
len: 16
v_gene: TRBV27
CDR3nt: TGTGCCAGCAGTTTATGGGCTAGCGGGCGCACAGATACGCAGTATTTT
CDR3aa: CASSLWASGRTDTQYF

d_gene: NA
abundance: NA
j_gene: TRBJ1-2
len: 15
v_gene: TRBV9
CDR3nt: TGTGCCAGCAGCACCAATCCCGGGACCGACTATGGCTACACCTTC
CDR3aa: CASSTNPGTDYGYTF

d_gene: NA
abundance: NA
j_gene: TRBJ1-1
len: 12
v_gene: TRBV7-9
CDR3nt: TGTGCCAGCAGTCGCGGACAACCTGAAGCTTTCTTT
CDR3aa: CASSRGQPEAFF

d_gene: NA
abundance: NA
j_gene: TRBJ2-3
len: 11
v_gene: TRBV7-9
CDR3nt: TGTGCCAGCAGCTTAGGAGGGGAGGCGTATTTT
CDR3aa: CASSLGGEAYF

d_gene: NA
abundance: NA
j_gene: TRBJ2-1
len: 14
v_gene: TRBV14
CDR3nt: TGTGCCGGCAGCCGATTAACTAGCCACAATGAGCAGTTCTTC
CDR3aa: CAGSRLTSHNEQFF

d_gene: NA
abundance: few
j_gene: TRBJ2-3
len: 15
v_gene: TRBV29-1
CDR3nt: TGCAGCGTCTCCGGAACAGGAGCTTACACAGATACGCAGTATTTT
CDR3aa: CSVSGTGAYTDTQYF

d_gene: NA
abundance: few
j_gene: TRBJ2-1
len: 12
v_gene: TRBV11-1
CDR3nt: TGTGCCAGTAGTCCAGGGGCTAGTGAGCAGTTCTTC
CDR3aa: CASSPGASEQFF

d_gene: NA
abundance: few
j_gene: TRBJ2-1
len: 19
v_gene: TRBV10-3
CDR3nt: TGTGCCATCAGTGATTGGGAAGCGGGGACATCCGACCATTACAATGAGCAGTTCTTC
CDR3aa: CAISDWEAGTSDHYNEQFF

d_gene: NA
abundance: NA
j_gene: TRBJ2-5
len: 14
v_gene: TRBV12-3/TRBV12-4
CDR3nt: TGTGCCAGCAGTGCACAGGGGGGGGGAGAGACCCAGTACTTC
CDR3aa: CASSAQGGGETQYF

d_gene: NA
abundance: NA
j_gene: TRBJ1-1
len: 12
v_gene: TRBV20-1
CDR3nt: TGCAGTGCGGTACAGGGAAACACTGAAGCTTTCTTT
CDR3aa: CSAVQGNTEAFF

d_gene: NA
abundance: few
j_gene: TRBJ2-1
len: 16
v_gene: TRBV20-1
CDR3nt: TGCAGTGCTAGTAGTAGGAGGAGTTCAGCTCACAATGAGCAGTTCTTC
CDR3aa: CSASSRRSSAHNEQFF